These 23 T cell receptor beta chains came from one sample sequenced in a study of control samples from healthy donors and cancer patients. Repertoires were generated with immunoSEQ multiplex PCR, while TCRdb's copy carries only in-frame clones and drops some. The table includes 400,000 to 500,000 clones, approximately 90% detected once. What was sequenced was PBMCs. The receptors originated from a middle-aged man with head and neck cancer.

This sequence joins TRBV7-6 and TRBJ2-2; maybe TRBD2 (6 bases). Germline CDR1 reads SGHVS; CDR2 reads FNYEAQ. The CDR3 runs 16 residues. The V end was cut by 6 bases, the J end by 3 bases, with 17 bases between. CDR3 sequence: CASRIRGGLDTGELFF. The CDR3 DNA is TGTGCCAGCAGGATACGTGGAGGGTTGGACACCGGGGAGCTGTTTTTT.

J is TRBJ2-7 and V is TRBV5-1; D is perhaps TRBD1 (6 bases). Germline CDR1 is SGHRS and CDR2 is YFSETQ. The CDR3 consists of 17 residues. V was pared by 0 bases and J by 2 bases, with 18 bases between. CDR3: CASSLGGGPGRTYEQYF. The CDR3 DNA sequence: TGCGCCAGCAGCTTGGGAGGGGGTCCAGGACGCACCTACGAGCAGTACTTC.

V gene TRBV30 combines with J gene TRBJ2-2; perhaps TRBD2 as D (6 bases). Germline-derived CDR1 and CDR2 are GTSNPN and SVGIG (reference sequence). V was trimmed by 4 bases and J by 4 bases, leaving 13 bases between them. The CDR3 extends over 14 amino acids. Written as DNA, the CDR3 is TGTGCCTGGACGGATCACGGGAGCACCGGGGAGCTGTTTTTT. It is translated as CAWTDHGSTGELFF.

The V and J genes are TRBV6-2 or TRBV6-3 and TRBJ2-2; 13 bases match TRBD2. The CDR3 is 18 amino acids. Germline V gene lookup returns CDR1 MNHEY and CDR2 SVGEGT. V shed 0 bases, J shed 2 bases, and the junction held 3 bases outside the gene matches. The CDR3 DNA follows: TGTGCCAGCAGTTACTCCGGACTAGCGGGGGCCAACACCGGGGAGCTGTTTTTT. It encodes CASSYSGLAGANTGELFF.

The chain has TRBV5-1 and TRBJ1-1; the D gene is possibly TRBD1 (5 bases). The germline gives CDR1 SGHRS, CDR2 YFSETQ. Trimming shortened V by 4 bases and J by 1 base, and 8 bases separated the two germline ends. This CDR3 has 13 amino acids. The CDR3 DNA follows: TGCGCCAGCAGCCGCACAGGGAACACTGAAGCTTTCTTT. Encoded protein: CASSRTGNTEAFF.

The V call is TRBV5-6, the J call TRBJ2-7; the D gene is possibly TRBD2 (7 bases). Germline V gene data show CDR1 as SGHDT and CDR2 as YYEEEE. The CDR3 spans 17 residues. V was pared by 1 base and J by 0 bases, with 17 bases between. This CDR3 reads CASSLSRGGGPSYEQYF. The CDR3 DNA reads as TGTGCCAGCAGCTTGTCAAGAGGGGGGGGTCCCTCCTACGAGCAGTACTTC.

This clone was detected only a few times. The chain combines TRBV27 with TRBJ2-2, with 8 bases aligning to TRBD2. The CDR3 runs 15 residues. From germline, CDR1 is MNHEY and CDR2 SMNVEV (reference sequence). With 8 bases clipped from V and 5 bases from J, the junction kept 10 bases outside the gene matches. The CDR3 nucleotides are TGTGCCAGCCACAGGGTCGGGGGGGCAACCGGGGAGCTGTTTTTT. This translates into CASHRVGGATGELFF.

The J gene is TRBJ2-7, the V gene TRBV20-1; TRBD2 agrees at 8 bases. Per germline, CDR1 DFQATT and CDR2 SNEGSKA (reference sequence). The CDR3 is made up of 13 amino acids. J was trimmed by 3 bases and V by 3 bases; bases with no gene match: 4. In nucleotides, the CDR3 is TGCAGTGCTAGTGGCGGGAGGAACTACGAGCAGTACTTC. It yields the protein CSASGGRNYEQYF.

The chain recombines TRBV3-1 (or the pseudogene TRBV3-2) with TRBJ1-4; D is perhaps TRBD1 (5 bases). The CDR3 contains 16 residues. The ends were cut back, 2 bases at V and 11 bases at J, with 21 bases in the middle. CDR1 is LGHDT, CDR2 YNNKEL, per germline (reference sequence). For the CDR3, the DNA is TGTGCCAGCAGCCAACTTTCCAGGGCCAGCCGGGAGAAACTGTTTTTT. It is translated as CASSQLSRASREKLFF.

The J gene is TRBJ1-6, the V gene TRBV5-4; D might be TRBD1 (5 bases). Germline-derived CDR1 and CDR2 are SGHNT and YYREEE (reference sequence). The CDR3 loop spans 12 amino acids. V was pared by 0 bases and J by 11 bases, with 6 bases between. CDR3 in DNA: TGTGCCAGCAGCTTGGGCAGGGCACCCCTCCACTTT. Translated, it gives CASSLGRAPLHF.

The genes are TRBV7-2 and TRBJ2-3; the D gene is possibly TRBD1 (5 bases). CDR3 size: 16 residues. With 5 bases removed from V and 0 bases from J, the gap between germline ends came to 15 bases. Per germline, CDR1 SGHTA and CDR2 FQGNSA. CDR3 protein: CASSQGIGRSTDTQYF. CDR3 nucleotide sequence: TGTGCCAGCAGCCAGGGAATAGGCAGAAGCACAGATACGCAGTATTTT.

The chain links TRBV4-3 to TRBJ1-4, with 8 positions matching TRBD1. With V trimmed by 0 bases and J by 7 bases, 19 bases remained unmatched. This CDR3 has 20 residues. Germline CDR1 LGHNA, CDR2 YSLEER. In DNA, the CDR3 is TGCGCCAGCAGCCAAGATGTGAGTGACAGGGGAAGGGTTGGCCGTGAAAAACTGTTTTTT. This codes for CASSQDVSDRGRVGREKLFF.

The gene calls are TRBV7-9 and TRBJ2-6; 9 positions agree with TRBD1. The CDR3 loop spans 17 amino acids. V trimming: 4 bases; J trimming: 4 bases; junction bases outside the gene matches: 8. From germline, CDR1 is SEHNR and CDR2 FQNEAQ (reference sequence). In DNA, the CDR3 is TGTGCCAGCAGCTCCGGGACAGGGTTTAGAGGGGCCAACGTCCTGACTTTC. It translates to CASSSGTGFRGANVLTF.

Note on this clone: Other DNA sequences from this sample encode an identical CDR3 as well. The J gene is TRBJ1-5, the V gene TRBV19; a weak D match, TRBD1 (6 bases). The V end lost 11 bases, the J end lost 8 bases, and 22 bases lay between the germline ends. CDR3 length: 14 residues. Germline V gene lookup returns CDR1 LNHDA and CDR2 SQIVND (reference sequence). This CDR3 is CAGGGREGREPQHF. As DNA, the CDR3 is TGTGCCGGGGGCGGCAGGGAGGGTCGGGAGCCCCAGCATTTT. The whole variable domain, remainder taken from reference TRBV19 and TRBJ1-5, is DGGITQSPKYLFRKEGQNVTLSCEQNLNHDAMYWYRQDPGQGLRLIYYSQIVNDFQKGDIAEGYSVSREKKESFPLTVTSAQKNPTAFYLCAGGGREGREPQHFGDGTRLSIL.

The gene calls are TRBV29-1 and TRBJ1-1, with a possible D match to TRBD1 (6 bases). Germline V lookup: CDR1 SQVTM, CDR2 ANQGSEA. The CDR3 has 14 amino acids. V shed 3 bases and J shed 0 bases, with 11 bases lying between them. The DNA of the CDR3 is TGCAGCGTTGAGACGGACAGCTTGAACACTGAAGCTTTCTTT. Its protein is CSVETDSLNTEAFF. The full variable domain, with the rest looked up from reference TRBV29-1 and TRBJ1-1, is SAVISQKPSRDICQRGTSLTIQCQVDSQVTMMFWYRQQPGQSLTLIATANQGSEATYESGFVIDKFPISRPNLTFSTLTVSNMSPEDSSIYLCSVETDSLNTEAFFGQGTRLTVV.

V gene TRBV7-3 combines with J gene TRBJ2-3; TRBD1 is a possible D gene (6 bases). The CDR3 consists of 13 residues. Germline lookup yields CDR1 SGHTA and CDR2 FQGTGA. The germline V and J ends were trimmed by 1 base and 4 bases, with 6 bases remaining between them. The CDR3 sequence is CASSLNRADTQYF. As DNA, the CDR3 is TGTGCCAGCAGCTTAAACAGGGCAGATACGCAGTATTTT.

In this sample, this clone turned up a few times. An end of the junction differs from the germline gene, which may be a read error. This CDR3 is CASSLAREDGYTF. Here the CDR3 DNA reads TGTGCCAGCAGCCTAGCCAGGGAAGACGGCTACACCTTC. This chain uses TRBV7-2 with TRBJ1-2; a weak D match, TRBD1 (5 bases). Germline assignment: CDR1 SGHTA and CDR2 FQGNSA. The CDR3 length is 13 residues.

The chain combines TRBV10-1 with TRBJ2-7; TRBD2 matches 7 bases. The germline V gene encodes CDR1 WNHNN and CDR2 SYGVQD (reference sequence). CDR3 length: 15 amino acids. V shed 0 bases, J shed 6 bases, and the junction held 8 bases outside the gene matches. The CDR3 loop is CASSESGGGRSEQYF. The CDR3 DNA follows: TGCGCCAGCAGTGAGTCTGGCGGGGGTAGGAGCGAGCAGTACTTC.

The rearrangement links TRBV27 to TRBJ2-7; D may correspond to TRBD1 or TRBD2 (5 bases each). The CDR3 spans 13 residues. The germline V gene encodes CDR1 MNHEY and CDR2 SMNVEV (reference sequence). Trimming removed 5 bases from V and 5 bases from J, with 13 bases in between. CDR3 protein: CASSRLLGDEQYF. CDR3 DNA sequence: TGTGCCAGCAGTCGCCTCTTGGGGGACGAGCAGTACTTC.

This chain joins TRBV5-4 and TRBJ2-2, with unresolved D. The V gene's germline CDR1 is SGHNT and CDR2 YYREEE (reference sequence). The CDR3 length is 14 residues. Trimming removed 0 bases from V and 1 base from J, with 4 bases in between. The CDR3 nucleotides are TGTGCCAGCAGCTTGGGCGGGAACACCGGGGAGCTGTTTTTT. Residues: CASSLGGNTGELFF. Together with reference TRBV5-4 and TRBJ2-2, the CDR3 gives the full variable domain: ETGVTQSPTHLIKTRGQQVTLRCSSQSGHNTVSWYQQALGQGPQFIFQYYREEENGRGNFPPRFSGLQFPNYSSELNVNALELDDSALYLCASSLGGNTGELFFGEGSRLTVL.

This chain connects TRBV28 to TRBJ2-7, with D possibly matching TRBD2 (6 bases). The CDR3 is made up of 16 amino acids. V lost 7 bases and J lost 0, with 19 bases in between. Germline loops: CDR1 MDHEN, CDR2 SYDVKM. CDR3: CASTVPGTSSSYEQYF. The CDR3, as DNA: TGTGCCAGCACAGTGCCCGGGACTTCGAGCTCCTACGAGCAGTACTTC.

This clone was seen only once. The chain uses TRBV6-2 or TRBV6-3 and TRBJ1-1; the D gene is possibly TRBD1 (6 bases). Trimming stripped 8 bases from V and 1 base from J, with 11 bases between. The V gene's germline CDR1 is MNHEY and CDR2 SVGEGT. The CDR3 length is 13 residues. The chain's CDR3 is CASCLGGNTEAFF. As DNA, the CDR3 is TGTGCCAGCTGCCTAGGGGGGAACACTGAAGCTTTCTTT.

The genes are TRBV12-3 or TRBV12-4 and TRBJ2-7; 7 nucleotides match TRBD2. V trimming: 5 bases; J trimming: 6 bases; junction bases outside the gene matches: 7. The CDR3 extends over 13 amino acids. CDR3 in amino acids: CASSTRAGSEQYF. In DNA form, the CDR3 reads TGTGCCAGCAGTACGAGAGCGGGGAGCGAGCAGTACTTC.